The next 18 T cell receptor beta chains were all read from a single sample in a study of regulatory T cells in long-lasting Graves disease. Construction of TCR beta libraries relied on iRepertoire HTBI primers and on Arm-PCR targeting CDR3 regions. One entry per CDR3 protein results from TCRdb running MiXCR on the multiplex PCR reads. This sample carries hundreds of thousands of distinct CDR3 sequences, approximately 15% of them seen once, and the ten largest clones take under 10%. The time point denotes: newly diagnosed GD, antithyroid drugs for less than 3 months. PBMCs provided the RNA from which the TCR library was made. These same data were also listed under a study on T cells in Graves' hyperthyroidism and ophthalmopathy.

The sample in question was peripheral blood mononuclear cells (PBMCs), obtained at new diagnosis, from a patient treated with antithyroid drugs. The origin of the receptors is a man aged 25-40 years with Graves disease.

This clonotype was observed many times. V gene TRBV15 combines with J gene TRBJ2-7; 11 bases match TRBD1. The V gene end was trimmed by 5 bases and the J gene end by 2 bases; junction bases not matched to a gene: 17. This CDR3 has 19 amino acids. The V gene's germline CDR1 is LNHNV and CDR2 YYDKDF (reference sequence). The CDR3 nucleotides are TGTGCCACCAGCCTAGCAGGGACAGGGGGATCAAGGGATGCCTACGAGCAGTACTTC. Its translation is CATSLAGTGGSRDAYEQYF. Full variable domain (missing parts from reference TRBV15 and TRBJ2-7): DAMVIQNPRYQVTQFGKPVTLSCSQTLNHNVMYWYQQKSSQAPKLLFHYYDKDFNNEADTPDNFQSRRPNTSFCFLDIRSPGLGDTAMYLCATSLAGTGGSRDAYEQYFGPGTRLTVT.

In its sample, this clonotype was seen once. This chain joins TRBV18 and TRBJ2-2; TRBD2 is a possible D gene (6 bases). V was pared by 3 bases and J by 4 bases, with 15 bases between. The CDR3 consists of 16 residues. The germline V gene encodes CDR1 KGHSH and CDR2 LQKENI. The CDR3: CASSPLAAMGTGELFF. The CDR3 nucleotides are TGTGCCAGCTCACCTTTAGCGGCCATGGGCACCGGGGAGCTGTTTTTT.

Many counts were recorded for this clonotype. This sequence joins TRBV9 and TRBJ2-7, with a possible D match to TRBD2 (6 bases). The germline V and J ends were trimmed by 0 bases and 1 base, with 8 bases remaining between them. The CDR3 is 14 amino acids. The germline V gene encodes CDR1 SGDLS and CDR2 YYNGEE. The CDR3 bases are TGTGCCAGCAGCGTAGAGGAGGGTTCCTACGAGCAGTACTTC. As protein: CASSVEEGSYEQYF. Complete variable domain (other parts from reference TRBV9 and TRBJ2-7): DSGVTQTPKHLITATGQRVTLRCSPRSGDLSVYWYQQSLDQGLQFLIQYYNGEERAKGNILERFSAQQFPDLHSELNLSSLELGDSALYFCASSVEEGSYEQYFGPGTRLTVT.

Remarks on this clonotype: A much larger clonotype is one base distant, so this may be a read error. No conserved phenylalanine or tryptophan is present at the end of the CDR3, so a read error is the likely explanation. The chain carries TRBV11-3 and TRBJ2-2, with 9 bases matching TRBD2. The CDR3 is 21 amino acids. The V gene end was trimmed by 3 bases and the J gene end by 6 bases; junction bases not matched to a gene: 23. Germline assignment: CDR1 SGHNT and CDR2 YENEEA. The CDR3 region has the DNA TGTGCCAGCAGCTTTAGGGCCTTTGGGGCGGGAGGGCCTAGATCGGCCGGGGAGCTGTTTTGT. This encodes CASSFRAFGAGGPRSAGELFC.

This clonotype has a count of ten or more. V usage is TRBV12-3 or TRBV12-4 and J usage is TRBJ2-6, with unresolved D. V lost 8 bases and J lost 0, with 8 bases in between. The CDR3 length is 14 residues. This CDR3 reads CASELGSGANVLTF. In DNA form, the CDR3 reads TGTGCCAGCGAGCTCGGCTCTGGGGCCAACGTCCTGACTTTC.

This clonotype was observed at least ten times. The rearrangement joins TRBV14 to TRBJ2-7, with D maybe TRBD2 (7 bases). This CDR3 comprises 15 residues. Trimming took 0 bases from V and 1 from J, leaving 10 bases between them. Germline lookup yields CDR1 SGHDN and CDR2 FVKESK. The CDR3 loop is CASSQERGGSYEQYF. In nucleotides, the CDR3 is TGTGCCAGCAGCCAAGAAAGGGGGGGTTCCTACGAGCAGTACTTC.

This clonotype was counted ten times or more. The V gene is TRBV20-1, the J gene TRBJ2-2; D perhaps matches TRBD2 (5 bases). CDR1 and CDR2 from the germline V gene are DFQATT and SNEGSKA (reference sequence). Trimming removed 3 bases at V and 1 base at J, with 12 bases between. CDR3 size: 15 residues. The CDR3: CSASRAGVNTGELFF. Written as DNA, the CDR3 is TGCAGTGCTAGTCGGGCGGGCGTGAACACCGGGGAGCTGTTTTTT.

This clonotype turned up a few times. The CDR3 coding sequence is TGTGCCAGCTCTCAATCCCGAAGATCCTACGAGCAGTACTTC. Translation: CASSQSRRSYEQYF. The rearrangement joins TRBV18 to TRBJ2-7; D uncertain. Germline V gene sequence: CDR1 KGHSH, CDR2 LQKENI. CDR3 size: 14 residues. V lost 6 bases and J lost 1, with 13 bases in between.

This clonotype has ten or more counts. This chain connects TRBV28 to TRBJ2-7; 10 nucleotides agree with TRBD2. Trimming took 7 bases from V and 4 from J; bases not matched to a gene: 7. This CDR3 has 14 amino acids. Per the germline V gene, CDR1 is MDHEN and CDR2 is SYDVKM. The CDR3 DNA follows: TGTGCCAGCAAAACAGCGGGAGGGACTTACGAGCAGTACTTC. Translation gives CASKTAGGTYEQYF.

This clonotype came up a few times. This rearrangement joins TRBV27 to TRBJ2-3; no clear D. CDR3 length equals 15 residues. Trimming pared 4 bases from V and 0 bases from J, leaving 11 bases between. CDR1 and CDR2 from the germline V gene are MNHEY and SMNVEV (reference sequence). CDR3 nucleotide sequence: TGTGCCAGCAGTTCCATAGCAGTAAGCACAGATACGCAGTATTTT. Protein product: CASSSIAVSTDTQYF.

This clonotype has just a few counts. V usage is TRBV9 and J usage is TRBJ1-3; D unclear. Trimming cost V 0 bases and J 0 bases, with 4 bases left between them. Germline CDR1 is SGDLS and CDR2 is YYNGEE. This CDR3 is built from 14 residues. In DNA form, the CDR3 reads TGTGCCAGCAGCGTAGAGGACTCTGGAAACACCATATATTTT. This translates into CASSVEDSGNTIYF.

This clonotype was recorded many times. The chain couples TRBV6-1 to TRBJ2-1, with 9 bases lining up with TRBD2. J gave up 7 bases and V 6 bases, and 10 bases lay outside the gene matches. The CDR3 runs 15 residues. The germline CDR1 and CDR2 sequences are MNHNS and SASEGT. The CDR3 sequence: CASSVGGTSINEQFF. The CDR3 DNA is TGTGCCAGCAGCGTCGGTGGGACTAGCATTAATGAGCAGTTCTTC.

This chain joins TRBV6-4 and TRBJ1-3, with 9 bases lining up with TRBD1. CDR3 length equals 18 residues. Losses at the gene ends were 2 bases for V and 4 bases for J; bases not matched to a gene: 12. In germline, CDR1 is MRHNA, CDR2 SNTAGT. The CDR3 sequence: CASSDRDRACLPGNTIYF. CDR3 bases: TGTGCCAGCAGTGACCGGGACAGGGCTTGCCTACCGGGAAACACCATATATTTT.

The chain links TRBV27 to TRBJ1-2, with D uncertain. The CDR3 consists of 12 residues. Germline loops: CDR1 MNHEY, CDR2 SMNVEV (reference sequence). V was cut by 4 bases and J by 10 bases, with 13 bases left in between. The CDR3 loop is CASSSGNRIYTF. CDR3 coding DNA: TGTGCCAGCAGTTCCGGGAACCGTATCTACACCTTC.

With respect to this clonotype: This may be a read error: a much more frequent sequence differs by one nucleotide. The CDR3 reads CSVWIFGDGGGEKLFF. The CDR3 nucleotides are TGCAGCGTTTGGATCTTCGGGGACGGCGGGGGTGAAAAACTGTTTTTT. The chain couples TRBV29-1 to TRBJ1-4, with D possibly being TRBD1 (5 bases). CDR1 SQVTM and CDR2 ANQGSEA come from the germline V gene. The CDR3 runs to 16 residues. Trimming left V 5 bases short and J 7 bases short, with 23 bases between.

There are many counts of this clonotype. This chain joins TRBV30 and TRBJ1-2; possible D gene TRBD1, 5 bases. The V gene lost 2 bases and the J gene lost 4 bases, with 8 bases spanning the gap. Germline loops: CDR1 GTSNPN, CDR2 SVGIG (reference sequence). CDR3 size: 12 residues. CDR3 loop: CAWSPGVYGYTF. Here the CDR3 DNA reads TGTGCCTGGAGTCCGGGGGTCTATGGCTACACCTTC.

This clonotype was observed at least ten times. The chain joins TRBV7-9 to TRBJ2-7, with D possibly TRBD1 on 5 matching bases. The CDR3 length is 13 residues. V lost 5 bases and J lost 3, with 11 bases in between. The germline gives CDR1 SEHNR, CDR2 FQNEAQ (reference sequence). This CDR3 is CASSLDSNYEQYF. In nucleotides, the CDR3 is TGTGCCAGCAGCCTCGACAGTAACTACGAGCAGTACTTC.

This clonotype appeared many times. The genes are TRBV6-1 and TRBJ2-5, with 9 nucleotides matching TRBD2. J lost 5 bases, V lost 5 bases, and 6 bases had no gene match. The CDR3 spans 14 residues. The germline gives CDR1 MNHNS, CDR2 SASEGT. The chain's CDR3 is CASSRSLAGETQYF. The CDR3 nucleotides are TGTGCCAGCAGTCGCTCCCTAGCGGGGGAGACCCAGTACTTC.